These 6 T cell receptor beta chains were all obtained from the same sample, sequenced in a study of shared clonotypes between healthy human individuals. Method: immunoSEQ multiplex PCR; TCRdb's copy keeps in-frame clones and lacks some. Found here are about 2.4 million clones, under 95% of them singletons; the top ten hold approximately 0.35%. The sequencing sample was made of naive CD4+ T cells from PBMCs. Subset here: CD45RA+ positively selected. The receptor source for this set is a man aged 18 to 30 in good health. Some clones in this sample may be carry-over from other donors' samples.

The chain links TRBV28 to TRBJ2-4; perhaps TRBD1 as D (5 bases). The germline gives CDR1 MDHEN, CDR2 SYDVKM. V lost 1 base and J 0 bases, leaving 10 bases between the germline ends. The CDR3 extends over 16 amino acids. This CDR3 is CASSLLGRAAKNIQYF. CDR3 in DNA: TGTGCCAGCAGTTTATTAGGCAGGGCAGCCAAAAACATTCAGTACTTC.

This chain links TRBV6-1 with TRBJ2-5, with a possible D match to TRBD2 (5 bases). V was cut by 7 bases and J by 2 bases, with 14 bases left in between. Looked up from germline, CDR1 is MNHNS and CDR2 is SASEGT. CDR3 length: 14 residues. The CDR3 DNA reads as TGTGCCAGCATTTATGGCGGGCCTCAAGAGACCCAGTACTTC. Its protein product is CASIYGGPQETQYF.

The J gene is TRBJ2-1, the V gene TRBV14; 12 bases line up with TRBD2. CDR1 and CDR2 (germline): SGHDN, FVKESK. This CDR3 has 18 amino acids. V gave up 1 base and J gave up 12 bases; unmatched junction bases: 16. The CDR3 coding sequence is TGTGCCAGCAGCCAAGGGGGATTTACTAGCGGGAGGCCGGGGACGCAGTTCTTC. Residues: CASSQGGFTSGRPGTQFF.

This chain joins TRBV7-6 and TRBJ2-7; TRBD1 is a possible D gene (6 bases). Between the trimmed V and J ends, which lost 1 base and 0 bases, there was a span of 10 bases. Germline V CDR1 and CDR2: SGHVS, FNYEAQ. The CDR3 has 15 residues. This CDR3 is CASSLGRGISYEQYF. As DNA, the CDR3 is TGTGCCAGCAGCTTAGGCAGGGGAATCTCCTACGAGCAGTACTTC.

The chain links TRBV6-6 to TRBJ1-6; D is perhaps TRBD1 (5 bases). Germline CDR1 is MNHNY and CDR2 is SVGAGI (reference sequence). Trimming took 10 bases from V and 0 from J, leaving 13 bases between them. This CDR3 is built from 15 residues. CDR3 amino acids: CATGHPSSYNSPLHF. In DNA, the CDR3 is TGTGCCACAGGACATCCGAGCTCCTATAATTCACCCCTCCACTTT.

V usage is TRBV25-1 and J usage is TRBJ1-1; D may be TRBD1 (5 bases). V lost 1 base and J lost 4, with 13 bases in between. The CDR3 runs 15 residues. Germline values: CDR1 MGHDK, CDR2 SYGVNS. CDR3 bases: TGTGCCAGCAGTGAATCCCAGGGAAGTGTCACTGAAGCTTTCTTT. Translating gives CASSESQGSVTEAFF.